This T cell receptor (beta chain) was captured by sequencing in a study of CD8 T cells in Susac syndrome. Whole-study findings and limits: An acknowledgment was made by the study that its TCR sequencing and HLA analysis involved relatively few individuals.

This CDR3 spans 13 amino acids. Per the germline V gene, CDR1 is SGHTA and CDR2 is FQGNSA. Losses at the gene ends were 6 bases for V and 4 bases for J; bases not matched to a gene: 5. A word on this clonotype: Its matching antigen is unknown.

Sequencing of TCR beta covered CD8+ and CD4+ T cells obtained from blood. TEMRA cells were FACS-enriched, while CD8+ and CD4+ T cells were negatively isolated. With random hexamers, reverse transcription was performed on about 0.5 to 1 ug of RNA. The method of amplification for TCR beta CDR3 was immunoSEQ multiplex PCR, covering 54 Vbeta and 13 Jbeta. TCRdb independently ran MiXCR on the immunoSEQ multiplex PCR reads; one entry per CDR3 protein. The table shows approximately 180,000 distinct CDR3 sequences, with around 93% occurring only once. Sequencing was carried out using CD4+ T cells from PBMCs. The gene calls are TRBV7-2 and TRBJ1-2; TRBD1 matches 7 bases. The source of this sequence is a human donor with multiple sclerosis. DNA of the CDR3: TGTGCCAGCAGACGGGACAGAGCCTATGGCTACACCTTC. Protein product: CASRRDRAYGYTF.